Following are 11 T cell receptor beta chains from one sample sequenced in a study of shared clonotypes between healthy human individuals. Sequencing was performed with immunoSEQ multiplex PCR; in TCRdb, only in-frame clones are kept and a portion is missing. The sample gives approximately 720,000 clones, 72% of which show up once; about 1.8% is in the top ten. Input material: memory CD4+ T cells sorted from blood. Described subset: CD45RA-negative fraction. All receptors come from a woman between 25 and 40 years old in good health.

This sequence joins TRBV5-1 and TRBJ2-5; D is unclear. V was clipped by 3 bases and J by 5 bases, with 8 bases between them. The germline V gene encodes CDR1 SGHRS and CDR2 YFSETQ. The CDR3 totals 12 residues. CDR3 amino acids: CASSWVGETQYF. In DNA form, the CDR3 reads TGCGCCAGCAGCTGGGTAGGGGAGACCCAGTACTTC.

Points on this clone: Other nucleotide sequences in the sample specify the same CDR3. The J gene is TRBJ2-1, the V gene TRBV7-9; 13 bases align to TRBD2. The V and J ends lost 3 bases and 7 bases, in that order; junction bases with no gene match: 0. The CDR3 has 14 amino acids. Germline V CDR1 and CDR2: SEHNR, FQNEAQ (reference sequence). The CDR3 reads CASSLGLAGNEQFF. Written as DNA, the CDR3 is TGTGCCAGCAGCTTGGGACTAGCGGGAAATGAGCAGTTCTTC.

The J gene is TRBJ1-2, the V gene TRBV19, with TRBD1 matching over 10 bases. The CDR3 extends over 16 amino acids. CDR1 LNHDA and CDR2 SQIVND come from the germline V gene (reference sequence). V trimming: 4 bases; J trimming: 3 bases; junction bases outside the gene matches: 8. Here the CDR3 reads CASSTRTGGPYYGYTF. CDR3 bases: TGTGCCAGTAGTACAAGGACAGGGGGGCCATACTATGGCTACACCTTC. The full variable domain, rest sourced from reference TRBV19 and TRBJ1-2, is DGGITQSPKYLFRKEGQNVTLSCEQNLNHDAMYWYRQDPGQGLRLIYYSQIVNDFQKGDIAEGYSVSREKKESFPLTVTSAQKNPTAFYLCASSTRTGGPYYGYTFGSGTRLTVV.

The chain uses TRBV28 and TRBJ2-7, with TRBD1 matching over 8 bases. This CDR3 has 11 residues. The germline V gene encodes CDR1 MDHEN and CDR2 SYDVKM. Trimming took 6 bases from V and 8 from J; bases not matched to a gene: 3. The CDR3 region has the DNA TGTGCCAGCAGCTGGACAGGGCAGCAGTACTTC. This gives the protein CASSWTGQQYF.

As to this clone: This same CDR3 is encoded by further DNA sequences in the sample. The CDR3 protein is CASSLWNTEAFF. The CDR3 nucleotides read TGTGCCAGCAGTTTATGGAACACTGAAGCTTTCTTT. The chain has TRBV28 and TRBJ1-1; no clear D gene. Germline CDR1 reads MDHEN; CDR2 reads SYDVKM. This CDR3 has 12 amino acids. V was clipped by 0 bases and J by 1 base, with 0 bases between them.

This clone was seen a few times. V gene TRBV10-3 combines with J gene TRBJ1-5; D perhaps matches TRBD1 (6 bases). Germline assignment: CDR1 ENHRY and CDR2 SYGVKD. The CDR3 runs to 15 residues. V dropped 3 bases and J dropped 1 base, with 10 bases sitting between them. The CDR3 coding sequence is TGTGCCATCAGTGACTTTGGGACAAGCAATCAGCCCCAGCATTTT. The encoded protein is CAISDFGTSNQPQHF.

The V call is TRBV18, the J call TRBJ2-2; 7 nucleotides align to TRBD1. The CDR3 has 15 residues. CDR1 KGHSH and CDR2 LQKENI come from the germline V gene. V shed 3 bases and J 4 bases; nucleotides not matched to a gene: 5. The CDR3 region is CASSPDRVGTGELFF. Written as DNA, the CDR3 is TGTGCCAGCTCACCTGACAGGGTGGGCACCGGGGAGCTGTTTTTT.

The V call is TRBV2, the J call TRBJ1-2, with 7 positions matching TRBD1. Germline CDR1 reads SNHLY; CDR2 reads FYNNEI. V was pared by 8 bases and J by 4 bases, with 4 bases of the junction left unmatched. CDR3 length equals 12 residues. CDR3 amino acids: CASRRQGYGYTF. The CDR3 DNA is TGTGCCAGCCGACGACAGGGCTATGGCTACACCTTC.

This clone appeared many times. J is TRBJ2-5 and V is TRBV7-9; 7 nucleotides line up with TRBD1. CDR1 is SEHNR and CDR2 is FQNEAQ in the germline V gene (reference sequence). V gave up 6 bases and J gave up 5 bases; unmatched junction bases: 6. This CDR3 spans 13 amino acids. For the CDR3, the DNA is TGTGCCAGCAGGGAACAGGGGCCGGAGACCCAGTACTTC. Amino acid sequence: CASREQGPETQYF. Drawing the rest from reference TRBV7-9 and TRBJ2-5, the complete variable domain is DTGVSQNPRHKITKRGQNVTFRCDPISEHNRLYWYRQTLGQGPEFLTYFQNEAQLEKSRLLSDRFSAERPKGSFSTLEIQRTEQGDSAMYLCASREQGPETQYFGPGTRLLVL.

The rearrangement joins TRBV7-9 to TRBJ2-1, with D perhaps matching TRBD2 (5 bases). CDR1 SEHNR and CDR2 FQNEAQ come from the germline V gene (reference sequence). Between the trimmed V and J ends, which lost 1 base and 4 bases, there was a span of 14 bases. The CDR3 has 16 residues. CDR3 in DNA: TGTGCCAGCAGCTTAGGTGCGGGCACCCTATACAATGAGCAGTTCTTC. It translates to CASSLGAGTLYNEQFF. Supplemented by reference TRBV7-9 and TRBJ2-1, the full variable domain reads DTGVSQNPRHKITKRGQNVTFRCDPISEHNRLYWYRQTLGQGPEFLTYFQNEAQLEKSRLLSDRFSAERPKGSFSTLEIQRTEQGDSAMYLCASSLGAGTLYNEQFFGPGTRLTVL.

The V call is TRBV28, the J call TRBJ2-3; 12 bases agree with TRBD2. V shed 5 bases and J 4 bases; nucleotides not matched to a gene: 13. The CDR3 has 18 amino acids. Germline values: CDR1 MDHEN, CDR2 SYDVKM. CDR3 sequence (DNA): TGTGCCAGCAGTCGCTCGGGACTAGCGGGTGATCAATCAGATACGCAGTATTTT. Encoded protein: CASSRSGLAGDQSDTQYF.